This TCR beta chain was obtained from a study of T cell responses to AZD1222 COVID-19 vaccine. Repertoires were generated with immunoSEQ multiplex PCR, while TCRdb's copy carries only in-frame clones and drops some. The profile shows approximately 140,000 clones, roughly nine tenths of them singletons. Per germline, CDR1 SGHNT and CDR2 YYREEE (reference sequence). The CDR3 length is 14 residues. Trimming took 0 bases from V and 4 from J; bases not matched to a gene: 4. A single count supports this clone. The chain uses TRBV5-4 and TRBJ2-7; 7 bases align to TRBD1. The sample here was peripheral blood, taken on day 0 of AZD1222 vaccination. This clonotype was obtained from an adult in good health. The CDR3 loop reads CASSLAGTEYEQYF. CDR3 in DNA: TGTGCCAGCAGCTTGGCAGGGACAGAGTACGAGCAGTACTTC.